This T cell receptor (beta chain) was retrieved from a study of cytomegalovirus exposure and HLA in healthy donors. Study-wide results and limits: Accurate predictions that matched the HLA-A and HLA-B alleles of most subjects were reportedly made from TCR beta sequences. The records held CMV serostatus as the only immune exposure information. Previous analysis showed most TCR beta V segments were productive about 87% or about 30% of the time.

To note about this clone: What it recognizes is unknown.

It was with 60 Vbeta and 13 Jbeta primers that the PCR ran. In the authors' workflow: About 12 million shared chains were among the about 80 million unique TCR beta chains that a later analysis counted. TCRdb's table, derived via immunoSEQ multiplex PCR, lists solely in-frame clones and lacks some. V and J calls and clone size come straight from that table; D and trimming were deduced from the DNA. There are about 130,000 clones in the sample; approximately 80% occur only once, and roughly 4.2% lies in the top ten. The sample was PBMCs. The receptor was derived from a male donor in good health and CMV-seropositive.

The CDR3 region has the DNA TGTGCCAGCAGCTCCCCCTCTAGGACTAGCTTAGCAGATACGCAGTATTTT. Its translation: CASSSPSRTSLADTQYF. The V gene is TRBV7-8, the J gene TRBJ2-3; 8 bases are a match to TRBD2. CDR1 is SGHVS and CDR2 is FQNEAQ in the germline V gene. The CDR3 loop spans 17 amino acids. V lost 4 bases, J lost 4 bases, and 13 bases stayed unmatched.